Presented here are 20 T cell receptor beta chains from one specimen sequenced in a study of OX40 agonist ivuxolimab in advanced cancers. Produced via immunoSEQ multiplex PCR; TCRdb's table is partial and in-frame only. The table lists 35,000 to 45,000 clones, around 84% of them singletons. Sequenced here: CD4+ or CD8+ T cells sorted from blood, sampled in a trial of the OX40 agonist ivuxolimab. All receptors derive from an adult with an advanced solid tumor such as melanoma, head and neck, liver or kidney cancer.

CDR3 sequence: CASSADLTGVGAEAFF. CDR3 DNA: TGTGCCAGCAGCGCCGATCTGACAGGGGTCGGCGCTGAAGCTTTCTTT. The V gene is TRBV9, the J gene TRBJ1-1; TRBD1 matches at 8 bases. J lost 6 bases, V lost 3 bases, and 13 bases had no gene match. Germline loops: CDR1 SGDLS, CDR2 YYNGEE. CDR3 length: 16 amino acids. Full variable domain (rest looked up from reference TRBV9 and TRBJ1-1): DSGVTQTPKHLITATGQRVTLRCSPRSGDLSVYWYQQSLDQGLQFLIQYYNGEERAKGNILERFSAQQFPDLHSELNLSSLELGDSALYFCASSADLTGVGAEAFFGQGTRLTVV.

In this sample, this clone turned up once. The gene calls are TRBV4-3 and TRBJ2-3, with TRBD2 identical over 10 bases. Germline assignment: CDR1 LGHNA and CDR2 YSLEER. This CDR3 has 18 residues. The junction had 11 bases not matched to a gene; V was cut back by 0 bases and J by 5 bases. The CDR3 region is CASSQDGIQRGGQDTQYF. The CDR3 bases are TGCGCCAGCAGCCAAGATGGCATCCAGCGGGGGGGCCAAGATACGCAGTATTTT.

The chain employs TRBV9 and TRBJ2-7; TRBD2 matches at 11 bases. V trimming: 2 bases; J trimming: 2 bases; junction bases outside the gene matches: 3. From germline, CDR1 is SGDLS and CDR2 YYNGEE. This CDR3 has 15 amino acids. CDR3 bases: TGTGCCAGCAGCGTTGGACTAGCGGGCCCCTACGAGCAGTACTTC. This codes for CASSVGLAGPYEQYF.

This chain links TRBV7-6 with TRBJ2-1, with 9 nucleotides matching TRBD2. Germline loops: CDR1 SGHVS, CDR2 FNYEAQ. The trim removed 5 bases at V and 7 bases at J, leaving 12 bases unmatched. This CDR3 has 16 residues. The CDR3 is CASSPRVGAGGNEQFF. CDR3 in DNA: TGTGCCAGCAGCCCCCGAGTTGGAGCGGGGGGTAATGAGCAGTTCTTC.

Here the CDR3 reads CASSDLSTDTQYF. The CDR3 DNA sequence: TGTGCCAGCAGCGACCTTAGCACAGATACGCAGTATTTT. V and J are TRBV9 and TRBJ2-3; D ambiguous. Looked up from germline, CDR1 is SGDLS and CDR2 is YYNGEE. The length of the CDR3 is 13 residues. The V and J ends lost 3 bases and 0 bases respectively, with 5 bases between them.

As DNA, the CDR3 is TGTGCCAGCAGTTTAATAGGGACAGGATATGAAAAACTGTTTTTT. Its translation is CASSLIGTGYEKLFF. The chain uses TRBV27 and TRBJ1-4; 8 bases are a match to TRBD1. The ends lost 2 bases at V and 6 bases at J; junction bases unmatched: 5. CDR1 and CDR2 (germline): MNHEY, SMNVEV (reference sequence). This CDR3 spans 15 amino acids.

V usage is TRBV7-9 and J usage is TRBJ2-5, with D maybe TRBD2 (6 bases). In germline, CDR1 is SEHNR, CDR2 FQNEAQ (reference sequence). With 0 bases removed from V and 1 base from J, the gap between germline ends came to 9 bases. The CDR3 has 15 residues. The DNA for the CDR3 is TGTGCCAGCAGCTTAGCCTTGACTAGCCAAGAGACCCAGTACTTC. This codes for CASSLALTSQETQYF.

This chain connects TRBV28 to TRBJ1-4, with a tentative D call TRBD1 (5 bases). CDR3 length: 13 residues. The V and J ends lost 6 bases and 8 bases respectively, with 13 bases between them. Germline V gene sequence: CDR1 MDHEN, CDR2 SYDVKM. CDR3: CASSLAGGEKLFF. Here the CDR3 DNA reads TGTGCCAGCAGCCTTGCGGGGGGGGAAAAACTGTTTTTT.

The chain is built from TRBV28 and TRBJ1-2; D gene ambiguous. The V and J ends lost 6 bases and 6 bases respectively, with 17 bases between them. This CDR3 is built from 14 residues. The germline V gene encodes CDR1 MDHEN and CDR2 SYDVKM. CDR3 residues: CASSFEVGSDGYTF. CDR3 nucleotides: TGTGCCAGCAGCTTCGAGGTGGGATCCGATGGCTACACCTTC.

The chain joins TRBV4-1 to TRBJ1-4, with TRBD1 matching 10 bases. CDR1 MGHRA and CDR2 YSYEKL come from the germline V gene. This CDR3 has 17 amino acids. Trimming removed 0 bases from V and 7 bases from J; junction bases left unmatched: 8. The CDR3 reads CASSQDGSWDRGEKLFF. Written as DNA, the CDR3 is TGCGCCAGCAGCCAAGATGGATCGTGGGACAGGGGTGAAAAACTGTTTTTT.

J is TRBJ1-1 and V is TRBV19; no clear D gene. The CDR3 spans 12 residues. With 6 bases removed from V and 7 bases from J, the gap between germline ends came to 12 bases. Looked up from germline, CDR1 is LNHDA and CDR2 is SQIVND (reference sequence). The CDR3 nucleotides read TGTGCCAGTAGCCGACTCGGGTTTGAAGCTTTCTTT. It yields the protein CASSRLGFEAFF.

The V call is TRBV29-1, the J call TRBJ2-3; D might be TRBD2 (6 bases). The CDR3 has 14 amino acids. Trimming stripped 1 base from V and 1 base from J, with 9 bases between. Germline-derived CDR1 and CDR2 are SQVTM and ANQGSEA. The CDR3 DNA follows: TGCAGCGTTGAAGCGGTAGCGGGCACAGATACGCAGTATTTT. Its protein product is CSVEAVAGTDTQYF.

The CDR3 DNA reads as TGTGCCAGCAGTGTAGAGGGTCAAAATTCACCCCTCCACTTT. Translation gives CASSVEGQNSPLHF. The chain links TRBV6-6 to TRBJ1-6; no clear D gene. The CDR3 consists of 14 residues. CDR1 and CDR2 from the germline V gene are MNHNY and SVGAGI (reference sequence). V lost 5 bases, J lost 7 bases, and 12 bases lay in between.

The sample holds one count of this clone. The chain employs TRBV7-2 and TRBJ2-1; 7 bases map to TRBD2. Germline V gene sequence: CDR1 SGHTA, CDR2 FQGNSA. This CDR3 region has 15 residues. V was pared by 5 bases and J by 7 bases, with 11 bases of the junction left unmatched. The CDR3 DNA reads TGTGCCAGCAGCCTATGGACTGCCGGGGGGAATGAGCAGTTCTTC. The encoded protein is CASSLWTAGGNEQFF. Combining the CDR3 with reference TRBV7-2 and TRBJ2-1 gives the whole variable domain GAGVSQSPSNKVTEKGKDVELRCDPISGHTALYWYRQSLGQGLEFLIYFQGNSAPDKSGLPSDRFSAERTGGSVSTLTIQRTQQEDSAVYLCASSLWTAGGNEQFFGPGTRLTVL.

The rearrangement joins TRBV28 to TRBJ2-3; 9 bases are a match to TRBD1. The V gene end was trimmed by 5 bases and the J gene end by 0 bases; junction bases not matched to a gene: 6. This CDR3 region has 16 residues. Germline CDR1 reads MDHEN; CDR2 reads SYDVKM. CDR3 coding DNA: TGTGCCAGCAGTGCGGACAGGGGAAAAAGCACAGATACGCAGTATTTT. Translation: CASSADRGKSTDTQYF.

The chain uses TRBV7-3 and TRBJ2-2, with a tentative D call TRBD2 (6 bases). Germline assignment: CDR1 SGHTA and CDR2 FQGTGA. The CDR3 extends over 13 amino acids. Trimming took 7 bases from V and 3 from J, leaving 9 bases between them. The CDR3 here is CASTGEDTGELFF. CDR3 sequence (DNA): TGTGCCAGCACGGGGGAAGACACCGGGGAGCTGTTTTTT.

V gene TRBV7-2 combines with J gene TRBJ2-6, with 8 bases fitting TRBD2. CDR1 and CDR2 (germline): SGHTA, FQGNSA. The CDR3 consists of 16 residues. The J segment lost 2 bases and the V segment lost 3 bases, leaving 3 bases of the junction unmatched. CDR3 amino acids: CASSLVAGTGANVLTF. CDR3 coding DNA: TGTGCCAGCAGCTTGGTAGCGGGGACTGGGGCCAACGTCCTGACTTTC.

The rearrangement links TRBV11-2 to TRBJ2-5; D possibly uses TRBD1 or TRBD2 (6 bases each). The J call may be wrong; the DNA end is better matched by TRBJ2-7. The germline gives CDR1 SGHAT, CDR2 FQNNGV. CDR3 length: 14 amino acids. CDR3 amino acids: CASSPVGGSYEQYF. As DNA, the CDR3 is TGTGCCAGCAGCCCCGTGGGGGGCAGCTACGAGCAGTACTTC.

This chain links TRBV7-9 with TRBJ1-5; D is ambiguous. CDR3 length: 12 residues. Germline V gene lookup returns CDR1 SEHNR and CDR2 FQNEAQ (reference sequence). V gave up 3 bases and J gave up 7 bases, with 7 bases separating them. The CDR3 DNA reads TGTGCCAGCAGCTTTCAGGAACAGCCCCAGCATTTT. It encodes CASSFQEQPQHF.

This chain uses TRBV19 with TRBJ2-7; D is perhaps TRBD1 (7 bases). Between the trimmed V and J ends, which lost 4 bases and 3 bases, there was a span of 16 bases. The CDR3 extends over 15 amino acids. The germline CDR1 and CDR2 sequences are LNHDA and SQIVND (reference sequence). The CDR3 loop is CASSTRDSPFYEQYF. The CDR3 DNA follows: TGTGCCAGTAGTACGCGGGACAGCCCTTTCTACGAGCAGTACTTC.